These T cell receptor beta chains were read from a single sample in a study of shared clonotypes between healthy human individuals. Method: immunoSEQ multiplex PCR; TCRdb's copy keeps in-frame clones and lacks some. The table includes 550,000 to 700,000 clones, around 73% detected once. Sequencing used memory CD4+ T cells sorted from blood. The source of these receptors is a woman in her thirties in good health. CDR3s leave out the opening cysteine and the closing phenylalanine or tryptophan.

V gene | CDR3 protein
TRBV6-6 | ASSYSGDGYT
TRBV2 | ASKQGRSNTGELF
TRBV5-1 | ASSLTTDTQY
TRBV2 | ASSEEAGGNTEAF
TRBV5-1 | ASSVGTSGYYNEQF
TRBV7-9 | ATNRWGTDTQY
TRBV7-2 | ASRQSALAGGFYEQY
TRBV2 | ASSEDILNIQY
TRBV28 | ASSPEINYEQY
TRBV6-5 | ASRQGAGELF
TRBV21-1 | ASGVGSGRLSTDTQY
TRBV28 | ASRNVLARPNTEAF
TRBV28 | ASSPRGTSGYEQY
TRBV6-5 | ASTDDWNTEAF
TRBV5-1 | ASSSGQGFSDTQY
TRBV20-1 | SARSTEAF
TRBV2 | ASTYKAGITEAF
TRBV6-1 | ASKWDSDGYT
TRBV11-1 | ASSLDMVSPYEQY
TRBV6-1 | ASSERGDTEAF
TRBV18 | ASPSGTITNTGELF
TRBV7-6 | ASSLAQGVNTEAF
TRBV10-3 | AIRPSRGGQGSTDTQY
TRBV27 | ASSRRPDNSYEQY
TRBV28 | ASSLGAGGGTQY
TRBV28 | ASSSPGETWNQPQH
TRBV7-8 | ASRPGQSSYEQY
TRBV28 | ASSLGSREYQPQH
TRBV2 | ASSVRETQY
TRBV4-1 | ASSQDPAGTGYGYT
TRBV5-1 | ASSVTSYEQY
TRBV5-5 | ASSPIAGSNQPQH
TRBV5-4 | ASSTGQGTSGANVLT
TRBV18 | ASSSLATGTGGQPQH
TRBV30 | AWSKGGNTEAF
TRBV19 | ASMSTGGYEQY
TRBV4-2 | ASSYRSSGYT
TRBV4-1 | ASSQERGPGSYNEQF
TRBV9 | ASSVVPGPRNEQF
TRBV7-6 | ASSTGTAGQY
TRBV2 | ASSRDSPRTNEKLF
TRBV19 | ATSSGRYQPQH
TRBV25-1 | ASSGQPGLAGGAQY
TRBV6-5 | ASSYSMDRVHEQF